This TCR beta chain was identified in a study of shared clonotypes between healthy human individuals. About the study: The donor pool was made up of a couple of women and a few men aged 18 to 49. Study results and limitations: The sole specimen, blood, was sampled, and tissue repertoires likely differ. Rarefaction analysis demonstrated incomplete sorted-subset sequencing notwithstanding large depth.

Positive CCR7 selection of CD45RO-negative cells yielded the naive CD8 cells, and terminally differentiated effector memory CD45RA+ cells were excluded. Deep-level settings were used for running the assay. The repertoire was sequenced with immunoSEQ multiplex PCR; TCRdb's copy has only in-frame clones and lacks some. The sample consists of around 2,000,000 clones, approximately 94% of them appearing once. V lost 4 bases to trimming and J lost 4 bases; unmatched junction nucleotides: 9. Germline CDR1 MNHEY, CDR2 SMNVEV (reference sequence). This CDR3 comprises 16 residues. Concerning this clone itself: Its antigen is still unknown.

The source is a man aged 18-30 years in good health. Some clones in this sample may be carry-over from other donors' samples. Sequencing was done on a sample of naive CD8+ T cells from PBMCs. The V gene is TRBV27, the J gene TRBJ2-2; 7 bases agree with TRBD1. The CDR3 DNA reads as TGTGCCAGCAGTTCCCCCGTGGGACAGTTCACCGGGGAGCTGTTTTTT. This encodes CASSSPVGQFTGELFF.